This T cell receptor beta chain was captured by sequencing in a study of Tregs in tolerant kidney transplant recipients. About the research overall: Recipients received nonmyeloablative bone marrow transplants from related graft donors, with transient mixed chimerism.

Study outcomes and limitations: Biological reproducibility was not directly addressed, but technical replication error appeared minimal. The most relevant donor-specific Treg TCRbeta repertoire apparently came from expansion with activated donor B cells.

Unstimulated regulatory T cells (CD4+CD25+CD127-), CD4+CD25- non-regulatory cells, CD4 and CD8 cells were FACS-sorted from thawed PBMCs. Germline-derived CDR1 and CDR2 are SGHRS and YFSETQ. The length of the CDR3 is 14 residues. Trimming removed 2 bases at V and 2 bases at J, with 10 bases between. As to this clone: Its antigen is not identified.

The protocol was immunoSEQ multiplex PCR, while the TCRdb copy is restricted to in-frame clones and leaves out a portion. Counted here are around 78,000 clones, approximately 90% occurring once; the ten biggest clones make up roughly 0.35%. The clonotype was recovered from a human donor who received a combined kidney and bone marrow transplant. The material sequenced was Tregs from blood, taken before the transplant. This chain links TRBV5-1 with TRBJ1-2, with a possible D match to TRBD1 (5 bases). CDR3 region: CASSLDRGNYGYTF. The CDR3 DNA reads as TGCGCCAGCAGCTTAGACAGAGGGAACTATGGCTACACCTTC.